These T cell receptor beta chains were read from a single sample in a study of blood T cells in healthy people across ages. MiXCR, run by TCRdb on the 5' RACE reads, gives a single entry per CDR3 protein. Of approximately 600,000 distinct CDR3 sequences listed, around three fifths are singletons. Sample: blood. The receptor set was obtained from a man aged 55-75 years in good health. Each CDR3 is given with its conserved first and last residue. Each record gives: J gene, V gene, D gene, clone size, CDR3 protein, CDR3 DNA. The D gene is left open where the match is weak. Expanded clones are given a class, and other clones once, few, many or no size at all.

J gene: TRBJ2-7; V gene: TRBV15; D gene: TRBD2; clone size: .; CDR3 protein: CATSAGGPYEQYF; CDR3 DNA: TGTGCCACCAGCGCGGGGGGCCCCTACGAGCAGTACTTC
J gene: TRBJ2-3; V gene: TRBV20-1; D gene: TRBD1; clone size: many; CDR3 protein: CSARKGASSTDTQYF; CDR3 DNA: TGCAGTGCTCGAAAGGGGGCTTCGAGCACAGATACGCAGTATTTT
J gene: TRBJ2-5; V gene: TRBV20-1; D gene: TRBD1; clone size: few; CDR3 protein: CSARDHRGYQETQYF; CDR3 DNA: TGCAGTGCTAGAGATCACAGGGGGTACCAAGAGACCCAGTACTTC
J gene: TRBJ2-7; V gene: TRBV25-1; D gene: .; clone size: .; CDR3 protein: CASSVSLREPRSYEQYF; CDR3 DNA: TGTGCCAGCAGTGTGTCCCTCAGGGAGCCCCGCTCCTACGAGCAGTACTTC
J gene: TRBJ1-4; V gene: TRBV9; D gene: .; clone size: .; CDR3 protein: CASSVGIGTNEKLFF; CDR3 DNA: TGTGCCAGCAGCGTAGGCATCGGAACTAATGAAAAACTGTTTTTT
J gene: TRBJ2-3; V gene: TRBV20-1; D gene: .; clone size: .; CDR3 protein: CSASPTVSTDTQYF; CDR3 DNA: TGCAGTGCTAGCCCGACAGTTAGCACAGATACGCAGTATTTT
J gene: TRBJ1-1; V gene: TRBV28; D gene: .; clone size: .; CDR3 protein: CASFKGARQAFF; CDR3 DNA: TGTGCCAGCTTTAAGGGAGCACGCCAAGCTTTCTTT
J gene: TRBJ2-5; V gene: TRBV20-1; D gene: .; clone size: few; CDR3 protein: CSAKSGFEETQYF; CDR3 DNA: TGCAGTGCTAAGTCAGGGTTCGAAGAGACCCAGTACTTC
J gene: TRBJ2-5; V gene: TRBV29-1; D gene: .; clone size: many; CDR3 protein: CSVERQVAETQYF; CDR3 DNA: TGCAGCGTTGAACGGCAGGTCGCAGAGACCCAGTACTTC
J gene: TRBJ2-3; V gene: TRBV5-6; D gene: TRBD1; clone size: .; CDR3 protein: CASSLRLQGVADTQYF; CDR3 DNA: TGTGCCAGCAGCCTGCGACTGCAGGGGGTGGCAGATACGCAGTATTTT
J gene: TRBJ2-1; V gene: TRBV12-3/TRBV12-4; D gene: TRBD1; clone size: few; CDR3 protein: CASMGQADEQFF; CDR3 DNA: TGTGCCAGCATGGGACAGGCCGACGAGCAGTTCTTC
J gene: TRBJ2-3; V gene: TRBV9; D gene: .; clone size: .; CDR3 protein: CASSVGGRGPRAAADTQYF; CDR3 DNA: TGTGCCAGCAGCGTAGGAGGACGGGGCCCACGAGCGGCCGCAGATACGCAGTATTTT
J gene: TRBJ1-2; V gene: TRBV10-3; D gene: .; clone size: .; CDR3 protein: CAISDLHEDEDNYGYTF; CDR3 DNA: TGTGCCATCAGTGACCTTCACGAGGACGAAGATAACTATGGCTACACCTTC
J gene: TRBJ1-1; V gene: TRBV9; D gene: .; clone size: .; CDR3 protein: CASSVGPGAQAFF; CDR3 DNA: TGTGCCAGCAGCGTAGGCCCCGGGGCCCAGGCTTTCTTT
J gene: TRBJ2-7; V gene: TRBV4-2; D gene: TRBD2; clone size: .; CDR3 protein: CASSQGSSSGPYEQYF; CDR3 DNA: TGTGCCAGCAGCCAAGGGTCGTCTAGCGGGCCCTACGAGCAGTACTTC
J gene: TRBJ1-6; V gene: TRBV6-1; D gene: TRBD1; clone size: .; CDR3 protein: CANADRDGYSPLHF; CDR3 DNA: TGTGCCAACGCGGACAGGGATGGTTATTCACCCCTCCACTTT
J gene: TRBJ1-4; V gene: TRBV7-2; D gene: TRBD1; clone size: .; CDR3 protein: CASSVGAGGEKLFF; CDR3 DNA: TGTGCCAGCAGCGTTGGAGCAGGGGGTGAAAAACTGTTTTTT
J gene: TRBJ1-5; V gene: TRBV4-2; D gene: .; clone size: .; CDR3 protein: CASSQVPDSNQPQHF; CDR3 DNA: TGTGCCAGCAGCCAAGTCCCCGATAGCAATCAGCCCCAGCATTTT
J gene: TRBJ2-7; V gene: TRBV7-9; D gene: TRBD1; clone size: .; CDR3 protein: CASSFRGGKDEQYF; CDR3 DNA: TGTGCCAGCAGCTTTAGAGGGGGCAAGGACGAGCAGTACTTC
J gene: TRBJ2-7; V gene: TRBV6-5; D gene: TRBD1; clone size: few; CDR3 protein: CASSFTYRGSPYEQYF; CDR3 DNA: TGTGCCAGCAGTTTCACCTACAGGGGTAGCCCCTACGAGCAGTACTTT
J gene: TRBJ2-5; V gene: TRBV3-1; D gene: .; clone size: few; CDR3 protein: CASSQDLGLQETQYF; CDR3 DNA: TGTGCCAGCAGCCAAGATCTAGGACTCCAAGAGACCCAGTACTTC
J gene: TRBJ2-5; V gene: TRBV10-3; D gene: .; clone size: .; CDR3 protein: CAISEPKSETQYF; CDR3 DNA: TGTGCCATCAGTGAGCCTAAATCGGAGACCCAGTACTTC
J gene: TRBJ1-5; V gene: TRBV18; D gene: .; clone size: .; CDR3 protein: CASSQGASNQPRHF; CDR3 DNA: TGTGCCAGCTCACAAGGGGCCAGCAATCAGCCCCGGCATTTT
J gene: TRBJ2-1; V gene: TRBV12-3/TRBV12-4; D gene: .; clone size: .; CDR3 protein: CASSWGDEQFF; CDR3 DNA: TGTGCCAGCAGTTGGGGGGATGAGCAGTTCTTC
J gene: TRBJ1-2; V gene: TRBV21-1; D gene: .; clone size: .; CDR3 protein: CASSLRGTNYGYTF; CDR3 DNA: TGTGCCAGCAGCCTTCGGGGCACCAACTATGGCTACACCTTC
J gene: TRBJ1-2; V gene: TRBV10-3; D gene: .; clone size: .; CDR3 protein: CAISESGNGYTF; CDR3 DNA: TGTGCCATCAGTGAGTCAGGGAATGGCTACACCTTC
J gene: TRBJ2-1; V gene: TRBV20-1; D gene: TRBD2; clone size: .; CDR3 protein: CSASGGLAGGYNEQFF; CDR3 DNA: TGCAGTGCTAGCGGGGGGCTAGCGGGGGGCTACAATGAGCAGTTCTTC
J gene: TRBJ1-4; V gene: TRBV4-2; D gene: TRBD1; clone size: .; CDR3 protein: CASSRVTGLQEKLFF; CDR3 DNA: TGTGCCAGCAGCCGCGTGACAGGGCTCCAGGAAAAACTGTTTTTT
J gene: TRBJ2-7; V gene: TRBV29-1; D gene: TRBD2; clone size: many; CDR3 protein: CSVGALAGGLSSYEQYF; CDR3 DNA: TGCAGCGTTGGAGCACTAGCGGGGGGCCTCTCCTCCTACGAGCAGTACTTC